The 31 T cell receptor beta chains below come from one sample, sequenced in a study of T-cell memory formation after mild COVID-19. TCRdb independently ran MiXCR on the 5' RACE reads; one entry per CDR3 protein. The sample has about 320,000 distinct CDR3 sequences, 13% to 15% seen once; the top ten hold over 20%. The sequencing input was PBMCs or a T cell subset sorted from them (not recorded which). The source of these receptors is a man in his late teens or twenties who had mild COVID-19 (a few samples of this study predate the infection). Cell type and time point are not known.

This clonotype was seen a handful of times. V and J are TRBV7-2 and TRBJ1-1, with a possible D match to TRBD1 (5 bases). CDR3 length: 15 residues. CDR1 is SGHTA, CDR2 FQGNSA, per germline. Between the trimmed V and J ends, which lost 5 bases and 4 bases, there was a span of 17 bases. The CDR3 DNA follows: TGTGCCAGCAGCGTAACGATCCGGGGGAGCACTGAAGCTTTCTTT. Translated, it gives CASSVTIRGSTEAFF.

The genes are TRBV20-1 and TRBJ2-3, with D unresolved. The ends were cut back, 5 bases at V and 7 bases at J, with 16 bases in the middle. CDR1 DFQATT and CDR2 SNEGSKA come from the germline V gene (reference sequence). The CDR3 extends over 13 amino acids. The CDR3 nucleotides read TGCAGTGCTCCCGTGGGGTTCGGAAATACGCAGTATTTT. Amino acids: CSAPVGFGNTQYF.

The gene calls are TRBV7-9 and TRBJ2-5, with D unresolved. V lost 1 base to trimming and J lost 6 bases, with 15 bases between them. The CDR3 sequence is 15 residues long. Germline CDR1 SEHNR, CDR2 FQNEAQ (reference sequence). The CDR3, as DNA: TGTGCCAGCAGCTTAGTACCAGGCGGTACACAGACCCAGTACTTC. Protein product: CASSLVPGGTQTQYF.

The V and J genes are TRBV21-1 and TRBJ1-2. TRBV21-1 counts as a pseudogene. This CDR3 has 13 amino acids. This CDR3 is CASSKGNNYGYTF. CDR3 in DNA: TGTGCCAGCAGCAAAGGGAACAACTATGGCTACACCTTC.

In this sample, this clonotype turned up many times. The V gene is TRBV5-1, the J gene TRBJ2-3; D is possibly TRBD1 (5 bases). The V and J ends lost 3 bases and 4 bases respectively, with 12 bases between them. CDR1 and CDR2 from the germline V gene are SGHRS and YFSETQ. The CDR3 is 14 residues long. The CDR3 is CASSYRQGADTQYF. The CDR3 DNA reads TGCGCCAGCAGCTATAGGCAGGGCGCAGATACGCAGTATTTT.

In this sample, this clonotype turned up many times. The chain has TRBV5-1 and TRBJ2-1; D is possibly TRBD2 (7 bases). The CDR3 totals 18 residues. Germline V gives CDR1 SGHRS, CDR2 YFSETQ. The ends were cut back, 5 bases at V and 8 bases at J, with 29 bases in the middle. CDR3 in amino acids: CASSQRRPGGDWGDEQFF. The CDR3 DNA reads TGCGCCAGCAGTCAACGGCGTCCGGGGGGCGACTGGGGGGATGAGCAGTTCTTC. Looking up the rest from reference TRBV5-1 and TRBJ2-1 gives the full variable domain: KAGVTQTPRYLIKTRGQQVTLSCSPISGHRSVSWYQQTPGQGLQFLFEYFSETQRNKGNFPGRFSGRQFSNSRSEMNVSTLELGDSALYLCASSQRRPGGDWGDEQFFGPGTRLTVL.

A few counts support this clonotype. V gene TRBV29-1 combines with J gene TRBJ2-3; 10 bases line up with TRBD1. V lost 7 bases and J lost 6; bases outside the gene matches: 7. The CDR3 runs to 13 residues. The germline V gene has CDR1 SQVTM and CDR2 ANQGSEA. The CDR3 coding sequence is TGCAGCGCCACCGGGACAGGGGACGATACGCAGTATTTT. Amino acids: CSATGTGDDTQYF.

The chain is built from TRBV29-1 and TRBJ1-2; D uncertain. Between the trimmed V and J ends, which lost 0 bases and 8 bases, there was a span of 19 bases. The V gene's germline CDR1 is SQVTM and CDR2 ANQGSEA. The CDR3 has 15 amino acids. The CDR3, as DNA: TGCAGCGTTGAAGATCCGGGAGCCCCCTTCGGGGGCTACACCTTC. Translated: CSVEDPGAPFGGYTF.

The chain joins TRBV7-9 to TRBJ2-3; TRBD2 matches 11 bases. Germline V gives CDR1 SEHNR, CDR2 FQNEAQ (reference sequence). This CDR3 has 17 residues. Trimming cost V 5 bases and J 2 bases; bases outside gene matches: 9. The CDR3 DNA follows: TGTGCCAGCAGCGCCAAACCTAGCGGGGGGTACACAGATACGCAGTATTTT. Translated: CASSAKPSGGYTDTQYF.

This clonotype was counted only a few times. The V and J genes are TRBV5-1 and TRBJ2-6; possible D gene TRBD1, 6 bases. CDR3 length: 15 amino acids. Trimming cost V 0 bases and J 6 bases, with 10 bases left between them. CDR1 is SGHRS, CDR2 YFSETQ, per germline. CDR3 region: CASSLGGGQANVLTF. The CDR3 region has the DNA TGCGCCAGCAGCTTGGGAGGGGGTCAGGCCAACGTCCTGACTTTC.

This clonotype was observed a handful of times. The CDR3 nucleotides are TGTGCCAGCAGTGTACAGGGTGGGGATACGCAGTATTTT. It codes for CASSVQGGDTQYF. This sequence joins TRBV6-4 and TRBJ2-3, with D perhaps matching TRBD1 (6 bases). Germline assignment: CDR1 MRHNA and CDR2 SNTAGT. The CDR3 sequence is 13 residues long. V was cut by 4 bases and J by 6 bases, with 11 bases left in between.

This clonotype occurred a few times. The chain couples TRBV7-6 to TRBJ1-3; 8 bases are a match to TRBD1. This CDR3 has 17 residues. Germline CDR1 reads SGHVS; CDR2 reads FNYEAQ. V gave up 1 base and J gave up 4 bases; unmatched junction bases: 9. The CDR3 loop is CASSLVDREGFGNTIYF. For the CDR3, the DNA is TGTGCCAGCAGCTTAGTGGACAGGGAAGGATTCGGAAACACCATATATTTT.

The V and J genes are TRBV20-1 and TRBJ2-3; D tentatively fits TRBD1 or TRBD2 (6 bases each). The CDR3 totals 14 residues. Trimming cost V 1 base and J 1 base, with 9 bases left between them. Germline values: CDR1 DFQATT, CDR2 SNEGSKA (reference sequence). The CDR3 region has the DNA TGCAGTGCTAGAGCGGGGGCACGCACAGATACGCAGTATTTT. This translates into CSARAGARTDTQYF.

The chain couples TRBV12-3 or TRBV12-4 to TRBJ2-3; no firm D call. The CDR3 runs to 14 residues. V was trimmed by 3 bases and J by 4 bases, leaving 11 bases between them. The CDR3 protein is CASSFSQTADTQYF. The CDR3 DNA reads TGTGCCAGCAGTTTTTCCCAGACTGCAGATACGCAGTATTTT.

In this sample, this clonotype turned up a few times. V usage is TRBV7-2 and J usage is TRBJ2-2; unclear D gene. V was clipped by 1 base and J by 3 bases, with 9 bases between them. Per the germline V gene, CDR1 is SGHTA and CDR2 is FQGNSA. The CDR3 loop spans 15 amino acids. This CDR3 is CASSLEDGDTGELFF. CDR3 in DNA: TGTGCCAGCAGCTTAGAAGATGGGGACACCGGGGAGCTGTTTTTT.

The rearrangement joins TRBV12-3 or TRBV12-4 to TRBJ1-3; D is unresolved. With 2 bases removed from V and 4 bases from J, the gap between germline ends came to 6 bases. This CDR3 has 13 residues. The CDR3 reads CASSLFVGNTIYF. The CDR3, as DNA: TGTGCCAGCAGTTTATTTGTCGGAAACACCATATATTTT.

This clonotype was picked up a small number of times. The gene calls are TRBV18 and TRBJ1-1; the D is unclear. CDR1 and CDR2 from the germline V gene are KGHSH and LQKENI. The V end lost 2 bases, the J end lost 1 base, and 5 bases lay between the germline ends. The CDR3 spans 13 residues. CDR3 bases: TGTGCCAGCTCACCAACCCGGAACACTGAAGCTTTCTTT. It encodes CASSPTRNTEAFF.

The rearrangement joins TRBV10-3 to TRBJ2-7; D remains unclear. The CDR3 contains 11 residues. Per germline, CDR1 ENHRY and CDR2 SYGVKD. Between the trimmed V and J ends, which lost 3 bases and 3 bases, there was a span of 3 bases. The CDR3 spells CAISDHYEQYV. Here the CDR3 DNA reads TGTGCCATCAGTGACCACTACGAGCAGTACGTC.

CDR3 amino acids: CASSFPDRGGQYF. The CDR3 DNA sequence: TGTGCCAGCAGCTTCCCCGACAGGGGAGGACAGTATTTT. The J gene is TRBJ2-3, the V gene TRBV7-2; 8 bases line up with TRBD1. CDR1 SGHTA and CDR2 FQGNSA come from the germline V gene. Trimming took 3 bases from V and 12 from J; bases not matched to a gene: 8. This CDR3 spans 13 amino acids.

V and J are TRBV7-6 and TRBJ2-1; 9 bases agree with TRBD2. From germline, CDR1 is SGHVS and CDR2 FNYEAQ. V was pared by 0 bases and J by 2 bases, with 2 bases of the junction left unmatched. This CDR3 spans 16 amino acids. CDR3 DNA: TGTGCCAGCAGCTTAGCGGGCGGGGGGGCCTACAATGAGCAGTTCTTC. This translates into CASSLAGGGAYNEQFF.

This clonotype was counted a few times. The chain is built from TRBV7-2 and TRBJ1-5, with D maybe TRBD1 (5 bases). The CDR3 length is 14 residues. The ends were cut back, 1 base at V and 4 bases at J, with 8 bases in the middle. Per germline, CDR1 SGHTA and CDR2 FQGNSA. As DNA, the CDR3 is TGTGCCAGCAGCTTAGGCAGGGCTAATCAGCCCCAGCATTTT. Residues: CASSLGRANQPQHF.

The chain employs TRBV3-1 and TRBJ2-7; D not resolved. Germline V lookup: CDR1 LGHDT, CDR2 YNNKEL (reference sequence). V lost 6 bases to trimming and J lost 1 base, with 16 bases between them. The CDR3 totals 15 residues. The CDR3 sequence is CASSLTTGPSYEQYF. CDR3 nucleotide sequence: TGTGCCAGCAGTCTCACAACCGGGCCTTCCTACGAGCAGTACTTC.

This sequence joins TRBV12-3 or TRBV12-4 and TRBJ1-2, with a tentative D call TRBD1 (5 bases). The CDR3 contains 14 residues. V lost 6 bases, J lost 4 bases, and 15 bases lay in between. The CDR3 bases are TGTGCCAGCAGCCCCACAGGAGACGCCTATGGCTACACCTTC. It translates to CASSPTGDAYGYTF.

The rearrangement links TRBV4-1 to TRBJ1-6, with a possible D match to TRBD1 (5 bases). CDR3 size: 15 residues. V was clipped by 0 bases and J by 8 bases, with 11 bases between them. CDR1 is MGHRA and CDR2 is YSYEKL in the germline V gene. The CDR3 nucleotides are TGCGCCAGCAGCCAAGAGCACAAGGGGCATTCACCCCTCCACTTT. Amino acids: CASSQEHKGHSPLHF.

The V call is TRBV12-3 or TRBV12-4, the J call TRBJ1-2, with 8 bases matching TRBD1. V lost 3 bases, J lost 4 bases, and 10 bases stayed unmatched. This CDR3 is built from 16 residues. The CDR3 region is CASSLGPAGGVYGYTF. The CDR3 DNA reads as TGTGCCAGCAGTTTGGGACCGGCAGGGGGCGTCTATGGCTACACCTTC.

This clonotype was seen repeatedly, ten times or more. The CDR3 is CASSLRGDYGYTF. DNA of the CDR3: TGTGCCAGCAGTTTGCGGGGTGACTATGGCTACACCTTC. The rearrangement uses TRBV12-3 or TRBV12-4 and TRBJ1-2; no reliable D call. Trimming removed 3 bases at V and 3 bases at J, with 8 bases between. The CDR3 is 13 amino acids.

In this sample, this clonotype turned up many times. The genes are TRBV12-3 or TRBV12-4 and TRBJ1-5; D is unresolved. The CDR3 is 16 amino acids. The V and J ends lost 6 bases and 0 bases respectively, with 15 bases between them. The CDR3 loop reads CASRVEGPYSNQPQHF. CDR3 sequence (DNA): TGTGCCAGCAGGGTTGAAGGACCTTATAGCAATCAGCCCCAGCATTTT.

This clonotype was counted once. The rearrangement joins TRBV19 to TRBJ1-6; D is unclear. Germline CDR1 LNHDA, CDR2 SQIVND (reference sequence). The CDR3 runs 14 residues. With 5 bases removed from V and 8 bases from J, the gap between germline ends came to 13 bases. CDR3 residues: CASSYRGFDSPLHF. DNA of the CDR3: TGTGCCAGTAGTTATCGGGGATTTGATTCACCCCTCCACTTT.

The CDR3 reads CAIGDRALEQYF. CDR3 DNA: TGTGCCATAGGCGACAGGGCCCTCGAGCAGTACTTC. The rearrangement joins TRBV28 to TRBJ2-7, with 7 bases that match TRBD1. CDR1 is MDHEN and CDR2 is SYDVKM in the germline V gene. The CDR3 has 12 amino acids. V lost 10 bases, J lost 6 bases, and 9 bases stayed unmatched.

In this sample, this clonotype turned up many times. This chain joins TRBV5-1 and TRBJ2-5; TRBD2 might be the D (6 bases). From germline, CDR1 is SGHRS and CDR2 YFSETQ. The CDR3 sequence is 16 residues long. Trimming cost V 2 bases and J 0 bases, with 14 bases left between them. CDR3 nucleotide sequence: TGCGCCAGCAGCTTCCGGGGACTTTCGTACCAAGAGACCCAGTACTTC. It specifies CASSFRGLSYQETQYF.

The chain employs TRBV12-3 or TRBV12-4 and TRBJ2-2; TRBD2 is a possible D gene (5 bases). The CDR3 has 15 residues. Trimming shortened V by 2 bases and J by 0 bases, and 7 bases separated the two germline ends. This CDR3 is CASSLRGSNTGELFF. The CDR3, as DNA: TGTGCCAGCAGTTTACGGGGTTCGAACACCGGGGAGCTGTTTTTT.